The present T cell receptor (beta chain) was sequenced within a study of human T cells and chemical hapten exposure. Unique molecular identifiers were attached to individual cDNA molecules within the library. As originally analysed: Sample TCR totals centred on a median of around 93,000, ranging about 20,000 to 700,000. TCRdb processed the RACE reads anew with MiXCR; each CDR3 protein has one entry. These V and J calls are TCRdb output, not the study's own analysis. The sample records fewer than 85,000 distinct CDR3 sequences, around 9.3% being singletons. General study findings and limits: Sensitizing with DPC caused no change in TCRs above 1 in 1000 frequency.

Indicated time point: healthy volunteer bleed at 6 weeks. Total RNA was extracted from unfractionated whole blood. Germline lookup yields CDR1 SGHVS and CDR2 FQNEAQ. Trimming removed 1 base from V and 2 bases from J; junction bases left unmatched: 14. This CDR3 is built from 20 residues. This clonotype was counted many times. Its target is unknown. The genes are TRBV7-8 and TRBJ2-3; TRBD2 aligns across 11 bases. This receptor was obtained from a female donor in good health. Some clones in this sample may be carry-over from other donors' samples. Material for sequencing was whole blood. The CDR3 loop reads CASSLGSGLAGALDTDTQYF. The CDR3 nucleotides are TGTGCCAGCAGCTTAGGTTCCGGACTAGCGGGCGCCCTCGACACAGATACGCAGTATTTT.